The rows below give T cell receptor beta chains drawn from one sample of a study of metastatic and nonmetastatic thyroid tumors. With MiXCR, TCRdb called clones anew from the PCR reads. The sample comprises around 37,000 clones, around 20% of which are singletons, and about 14% rests with the top ten. Sequencing was performed on blood. These receptors all stem from a female donor with papillary thyroid cancer or a benign thyroid nodule (not recorded which). Some clones in this sample may be carry-over from other donors' samples. Each CDR3 is given with its conserved first and last residue. Fields, in order: V gene, CDR3 protein.

v_gene: TRBV20-1; CDR3aa: CSLEGSSGDRRNERFF
v_gene: TRBV15; CDR3aa: CATSIVPGTGNGYTF
v_gene: TRBV20-1; CDR3aa: CSAKRANEQFF
v_gene: TRBV11-3; CDR3aa: CASSLAGPNTEAFF
v_gene: TRBV12-3/TRBV12-4; CDR3aa: CASSLQGGVNQPQHF
v_gene: TRBV20-1; CDR3aa: CSARDRQGYNEQFF
v_gene: TRBV2; CDR3aa: CASRVSGTSYEQYF
v_gene: TRBV20-1; CDR3aa: CSAIDNSNQPQHF
v_gene: TRBV20-1; CDR3aa: CSAGGTSGPNEQFF
v_gene: TRBV6-4; CDR3aa: CASSDSSMTEAFF
v_gene: TRBV19; CDR3aa: CASSNQANTGELFF
v_gene: TRBV3-1; CDR3aa: CASSPGTGASEAFF
v_gene: TRBV7-9; CDR3aa: CASSLVRYGYTF
v_gene: TRBV6-1; CDR3aa: CASSAGQRGPEFF
v_gene: TRBV6-5; CDR3aa: CASSYYYNSPLHF
v_gene: TRBV30; CDR3aa: CAWRPLDRVVGGELFF
v_gene: TRBV18; CDR3aa: CASSPGTGLLGYTF
v_gene: TRBV5-1; CDR3aa: CASSLETPKTDTQYF
v_gene: TRBV7-8; CDR3aa: CASSSIPGPSYEQYF
v_gene: TRBV20-1; CDR3aa: CSAKKSGGRITGELFF